A single T cell receptor beta chain is shown here with its context. Its antigen is undetermined. Method: immunoSEQ multiplex PCR; TCRdb's copy keeps in-frame clones and lacks some. The profile shows about 120,000 clones, about 94% of them singletons. V was pared by 2 bases and J by 7 bases, with 14 bases between. Germline CDR1 reads SEHNR; CDR2 reads FQNEAQ (reference sequence). This CDR3 has 15 residues. Pooled together were second doses at about 4 or about 12 weeks. These data are taken from a study of T cell responses to AZD1222 COVID-19 vaccine. Study results and caveats: Just five or six AZD1222 recipients were seropositive at baseline. At 160-218 and 743-854, vaccine-associated CD4 TCRs were dominant, and they spanned spike.

Source: peripheral blood, taken 28 days after the second AZD1222 dose. The receptor's source is an adult who received the AZD1222 COVID-19 vaccine. The J gene is TRBJ1-4, the V gene TRBV7-9; D is uncertain. The CDR3 is CASSLSGSWSEKLFF. DNA for the CDR3: TGTGCCAGCAGCTTATCGGGATCGTGGTCTGAAAAACTGTTTTTT. Full variable domain (outside the CDR3, taken from reference TRBV7-9 and TRBJ1-4): DTGVSQNPRHKITKRGQNVTFRCDPISEHNRLYWYRQTLGQGPEFLTYFQNEAQLEKSRLLSDRFSAERPKGSFSTLEIQRTEQGDSAMYLCASSLSGSWSEKLFFGSGTQLSVL.